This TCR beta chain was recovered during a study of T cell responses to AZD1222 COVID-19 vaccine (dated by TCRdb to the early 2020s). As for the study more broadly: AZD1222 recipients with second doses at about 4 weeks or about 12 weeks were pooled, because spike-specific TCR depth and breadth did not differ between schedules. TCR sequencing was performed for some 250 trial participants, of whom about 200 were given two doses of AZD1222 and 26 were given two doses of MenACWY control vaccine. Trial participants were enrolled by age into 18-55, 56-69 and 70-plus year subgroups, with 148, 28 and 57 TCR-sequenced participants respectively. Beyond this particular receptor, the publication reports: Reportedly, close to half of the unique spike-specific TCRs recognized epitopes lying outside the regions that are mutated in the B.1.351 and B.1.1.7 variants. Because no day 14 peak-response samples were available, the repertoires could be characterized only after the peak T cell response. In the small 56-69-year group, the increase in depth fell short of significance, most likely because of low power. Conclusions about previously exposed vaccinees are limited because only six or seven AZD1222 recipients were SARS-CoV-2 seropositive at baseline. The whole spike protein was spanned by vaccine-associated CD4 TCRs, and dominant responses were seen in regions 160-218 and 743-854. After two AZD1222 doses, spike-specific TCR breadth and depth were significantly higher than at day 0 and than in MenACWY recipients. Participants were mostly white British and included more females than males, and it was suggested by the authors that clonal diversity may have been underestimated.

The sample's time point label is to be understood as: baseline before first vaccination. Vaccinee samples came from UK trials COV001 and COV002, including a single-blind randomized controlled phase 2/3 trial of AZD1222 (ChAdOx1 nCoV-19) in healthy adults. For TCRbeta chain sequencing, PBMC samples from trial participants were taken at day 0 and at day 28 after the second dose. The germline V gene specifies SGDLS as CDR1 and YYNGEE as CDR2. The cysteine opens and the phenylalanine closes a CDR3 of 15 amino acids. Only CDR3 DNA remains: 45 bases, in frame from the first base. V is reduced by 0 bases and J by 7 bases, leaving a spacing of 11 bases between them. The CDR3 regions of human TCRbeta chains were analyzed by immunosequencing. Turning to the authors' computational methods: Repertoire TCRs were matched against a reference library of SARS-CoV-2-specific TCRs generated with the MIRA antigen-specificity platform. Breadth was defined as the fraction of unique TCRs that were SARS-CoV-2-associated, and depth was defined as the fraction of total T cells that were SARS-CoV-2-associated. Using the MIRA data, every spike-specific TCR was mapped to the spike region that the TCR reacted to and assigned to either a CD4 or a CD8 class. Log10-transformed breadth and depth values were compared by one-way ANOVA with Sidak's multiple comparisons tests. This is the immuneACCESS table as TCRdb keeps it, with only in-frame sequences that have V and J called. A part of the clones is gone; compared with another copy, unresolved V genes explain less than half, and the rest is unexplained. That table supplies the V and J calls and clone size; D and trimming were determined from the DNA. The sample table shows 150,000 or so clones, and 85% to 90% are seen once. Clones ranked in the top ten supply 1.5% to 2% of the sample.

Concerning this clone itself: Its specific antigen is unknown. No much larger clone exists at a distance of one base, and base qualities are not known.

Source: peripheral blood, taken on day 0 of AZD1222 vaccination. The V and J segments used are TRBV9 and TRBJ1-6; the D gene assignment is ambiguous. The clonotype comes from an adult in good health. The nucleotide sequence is TGTGCCAGCAGCGTAGCGGGGTCGCGGAATTCACCCCTCCACTTT. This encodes CASSVAGSRNSPLHF.